This TCR beta chain was identified during a study of blood T cells in healthy people across ages. The germline CDR1 and CDR2 sequences are SGHTA and FQGNSA. The length of the CDR3 is 16 residues. V gave up 5 bases and J gave up 6 bases; unmatched junction bases: 15. This clonotype occurred many times. Its antigen is unidentified. Study outcomes and limitations: With unsorted PBMCs, a conclusive comparison of naive versus antigen-experienced cells was not possible.

A second PCR, run for about 6 to 12 cycles, used a sample-barcoded 5' primer plus a J-beta primer mix. Using its own MiXCR run on the 5' RACE reads, TCRdb lists one record per CDR3 protein. Of some 900,000 distinct CDR3 sequences listed, 29% are singletons. The source material was blood. V and J are TRBV7-2 and TRBJ1-2, with 7 bases identical to TRBD1. The TCR comes from a woman older than 75 in good health. The DNA for the CDR3 is TGTGCCAGCAGCGCAACTTTCCTACAGGGGCTGAATGGCTACACCTTC. It yields the protein CASSATFLQGLNGYTF.